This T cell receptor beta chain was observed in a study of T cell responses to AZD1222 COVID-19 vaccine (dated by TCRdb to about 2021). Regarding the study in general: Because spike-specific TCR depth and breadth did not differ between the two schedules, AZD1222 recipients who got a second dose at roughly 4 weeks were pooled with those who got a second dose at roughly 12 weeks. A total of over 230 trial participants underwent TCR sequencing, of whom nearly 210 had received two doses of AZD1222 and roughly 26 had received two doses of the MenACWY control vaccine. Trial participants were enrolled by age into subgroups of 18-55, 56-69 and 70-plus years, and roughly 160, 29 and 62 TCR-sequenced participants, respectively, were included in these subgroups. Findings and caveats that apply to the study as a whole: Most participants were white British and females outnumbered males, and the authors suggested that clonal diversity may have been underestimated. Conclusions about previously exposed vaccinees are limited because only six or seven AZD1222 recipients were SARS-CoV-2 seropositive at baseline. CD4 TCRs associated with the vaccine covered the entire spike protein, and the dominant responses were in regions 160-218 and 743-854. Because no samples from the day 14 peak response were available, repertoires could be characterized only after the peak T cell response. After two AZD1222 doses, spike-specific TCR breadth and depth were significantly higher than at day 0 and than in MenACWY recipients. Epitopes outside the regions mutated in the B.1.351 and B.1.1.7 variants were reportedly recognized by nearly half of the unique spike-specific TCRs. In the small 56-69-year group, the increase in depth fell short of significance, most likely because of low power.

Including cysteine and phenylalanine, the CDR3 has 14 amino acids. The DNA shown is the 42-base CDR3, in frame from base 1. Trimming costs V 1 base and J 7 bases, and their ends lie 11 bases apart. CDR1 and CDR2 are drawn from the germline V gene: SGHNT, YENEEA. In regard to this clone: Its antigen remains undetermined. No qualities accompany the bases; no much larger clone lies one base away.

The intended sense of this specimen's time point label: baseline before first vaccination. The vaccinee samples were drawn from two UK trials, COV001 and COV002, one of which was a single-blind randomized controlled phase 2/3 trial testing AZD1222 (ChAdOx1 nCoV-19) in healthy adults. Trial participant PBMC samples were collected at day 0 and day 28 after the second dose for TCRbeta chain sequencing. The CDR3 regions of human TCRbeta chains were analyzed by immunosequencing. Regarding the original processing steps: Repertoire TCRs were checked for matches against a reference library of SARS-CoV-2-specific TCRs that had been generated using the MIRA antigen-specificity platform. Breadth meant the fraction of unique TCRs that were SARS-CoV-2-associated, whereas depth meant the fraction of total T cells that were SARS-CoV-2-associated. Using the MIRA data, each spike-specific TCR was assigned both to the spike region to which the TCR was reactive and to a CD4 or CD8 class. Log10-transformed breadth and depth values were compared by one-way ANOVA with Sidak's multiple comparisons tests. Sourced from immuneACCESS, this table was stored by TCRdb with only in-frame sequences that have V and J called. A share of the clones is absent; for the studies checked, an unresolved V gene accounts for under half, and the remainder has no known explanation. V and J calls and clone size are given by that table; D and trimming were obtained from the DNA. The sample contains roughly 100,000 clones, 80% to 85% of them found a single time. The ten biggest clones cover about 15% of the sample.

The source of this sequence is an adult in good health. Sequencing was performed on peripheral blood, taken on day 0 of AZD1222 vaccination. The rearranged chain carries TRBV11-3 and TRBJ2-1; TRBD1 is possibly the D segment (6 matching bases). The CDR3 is CASSLAQGWNEQFF. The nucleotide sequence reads TGTGCCAGCAGCTTAGCGCAGGGGTGGAATGAGCAGTTCTTC.